The 18 T cell receptor beta chains listed next were all sequenced from one sample in a study of OX40 agonist ivuxolimab in advanced cancers. Sequenced by immunoSEQ multiplex PCR; TCRdb stores in-frame clones only, minus some. The data show 50,000 to 70,000 clones, with 86% seen just once and roughly 1.2% held by the top ten. The material sequenced was CD4+ or CD8+ T cells sorted from blood, taken in a trial of the OX40 agonist ivuxolimab. These receptors all come from an adult with an advanced solid tumor such as melanoma, head and neck, liver or kidney cancer.

DNA for the CDR3: TGTGCCAGTAGTATAGTAAGGGAACAGCCTGAAGCTTTCTTT. Translated, it gives CASSIVREQPEAFF. This chain uses TRBV19 with TRBJ1-1; D remains unclear. V was clipped by 1 base and J by 6 bases, with 12 bases between them. CDR1 and CDR2 from the germline V gene are LNHDA and SQIVND (reference sequence). The CDR3 loop spans 14 amino acids.

V gene TRBV11-2 combines with J gene TRBJ1-3; no definite D call. Germline values: CDR1 SGHAT, CDR2 FQNNGV. The CDR3 loop spans 14 amino acids. The V end lost 5 bases, the J end lost 5 bases, and 13 bases lay between the germline ends. The CDR3, as DNA: TGTGCCAGCAGCGAATGGGGATTCAGAAACACCATATATTTT. It specifies CASSEWGFRNTIYF. The complete variable domain, with remaining parts taken from reference TRBV11-2 and TRBJ1-3, reads EAGVAQSPRYKIIEKRQSVAFWCNPISGHATLYWYQQILGQGPKLLIQFQNNGVVDDSQLPKDRFSAERLKGVDSTLKIQPAKLEDSAVYLCASSEWGFRNTIYFGEGSWLTVV.

The V gene is TRBV6-1, the J gene TRBJ2-5, with 9 bases fitting TRBD1. J lost 5 bases, V lost 6 bases, and 10 bases had no gene match. Germline V gene data show CDR1 as MNHNS and CDR2 as SASEGT. This CDR3 is 15 amino acids long. This chain's CDR3 is CASRPTGGVQETQYF. CDR3 DNA sequence: TGTGCCAGCAGACCGACAGGGGGTGTCCAGGAGACCCAGTACTTC.

The chain is built from TRBV5-4 and TRBJ2-5, with 11 nucleotides matching TRBD2. V lost 9 bases and J lost 2; bases outside the gene matches: 9. The germline gives CDR1 SGHNT, CDR2 YYREEE (reference sequence). The CDR3 runs to 15 residues. CDR3 in DNA: TGTGCCATCGGCAGAGGGACTAGCGGTCAAGAGACCCAGTACTTC. Translated, it gives CAIGRGTSGQETQYF.

The chain joins TRBV19 to TRBJ1-2; D remains ambiguous. Germline CDR1 reads LNHDA; CDR2 reads SQIVND (reference sequence). V lost 6 bases, J lost 4 bases, and 15 bases lay in between. The CDR3 is 14 residues long. The CDR3 nucleotides read TGTGCCAGTAGCCAGGAATCGATGGCCTATGGCTACACCTTC. Residues: CASSQESMAYGYTF.

This chain joins TRBV11-2 and TRBJ2-2, with a possible D match to TRBD2 (6 bases). The CDR3 is made up of 13 amino acids. Trimming shortened V by 5 bases and J by 7 bases, and 11 bases separated the two germline ends. The germline CDR1 and CDR2 sequences are SGHAT and FQNNGV. CDR3 loop: CASSRDLGGELFF. DNA of the CDR3: TGTGCCAGCAGCCGGGACTTGGGCGGGGAGCTGTTTTTT.

This chain joins TRBV11-2 and TRBJ2-1; 9 positions match TRBD1. Germline CDR1 reads SGHAT; CDR2 reads FQNNGV. The CDR3 has 15 amino acids. Losses at the gene ends were 4 bases for V and 5 bases for J; bases not matched to a gene: 6. The CDR3 region is CASSSGTGIHNEQFF. The CDR3 DNA follows: TGTGCCAGCAGCTCTGGGACAGGGATCCACAATGAGCAGTTCTTC.

The rearrangement joins TRBV2 to TRBJ2-7; 7 positions agree with TRBD1. The CDR3 is 14 amino acids. The ends lost 7 bases at V and 0 bases at J; junction bases unmatched: 6. Germline loops: CDR1 SNHLY, CDR2 FYNNEI. CDR3 sequence reads: CASNRQGFSYEQYF. The CDR3 DNA follows: TGTGCCAGCAATAGACAGGGCTTCTCCTACGAGCAGTACTTC.

The J gene is TRBJ1-1, the V gene TRBV15, with unresolved D. Germline V gives CDR1 LNHNV, CDR2 YYDKDF (reference sequence). The CDR3 totals 13 residues. Trimming shortened V by 4 bases and J by 12 bases, and 18 bases separated the two germline ends. CDR3 region: CATSKEDREETFF. The CDR3 DNA sequence: TGTGCCACCAGCAAAGAAGACCGGGAAGAGACTTTCTTT.

The CDR3: CASSQATRGDYYEQYF. CDR3 DNA: TGTGCCAGCAGCCAAGCGACTAGAGGGGATTACTACGAGCAGTACTTC. The chain uses TRBV4-2 and TRBJ2-7, with a weak D call TRBD2 (6 bases). Germline V gene data show CDR1 as LGHNA and CDR2 as YNFKEQ. With 1 base removed from V and 3 bases from J, the gap between germline ends came to 16 bases. This CDR3 is built from 16 residues.

This clone was detected only a few times. The chain recombines TRBV27 with TRBJ1-1; 10 bases fit TRBD1. Losses at the gene ends were 5 bases for V and 11 bases for J; bases not matched to a gene: 5. CDR3 size: 12 residues. CDR1 MNHEY and CDR2 SMNVEV come from the germline V gene (reference sequence). DNA for the CDR3: TGTGCCAGCAGTAATAGACAGGGGGCCGCTTTCTTT. This codes for CASSNRQGAAFF.

J is TRBJ1-1 and V is TRBV28; possible D gene TRBD1, 5 bases. The CDR3 has 12 amino acids. Deletions cut 4 bases from V and 7 bases from J, with 10 bases between. Germline V gene lookup returns CDR1 MDHEN and CDR2 SYDVKM. The DNA for the CDR3 is TGTGCCAGCAGTTCGTCTGGGGGTGAAGCTTTCTTT. It is translated as CASSSSGGEAFF.

The V call is TRBV5-1, the J call TRBJ2-3, with D possibly matching TRBD2 (5 bases). V was pared by 1 base and J by 2 bases, with 8 bases between. Germline V gives CDR1 SGHRS, CDR2 YFSETQ. The CDR3 is 14 residues long. The CDR3 sequence: CASSLLGNTDTQYF. CDR3 in DNA: TGCGCCAGCAGCTTGCTCGGGAACACAGATACGCAGTATTTT.

The CDR3 nucleotides read TGTGCCAGCAGCTTGGCCGGGGCGGGAGACGGCGAGCAGTACTTC. This translates into CASSLAGAGDGEQYF. The chain carries TRBV5-4 and TRBJ2-7; 7 bases agree with TRBD2. V lost 0 bases and J lost 6; bases outside the gene matches: 9. Germline CDR1 reads SGHNT; CDR2 reads YYREEE (reference sequence). CDR3 length equals 15 residues.

Notes on this clone: A read error may account for a junction end that differs from germline. The chain combines TRBV20-1 with TRBJ1-2; 7 positions match TRBD1. Germline values: CDR1 DFQATT, CDR2 SNEGSKA (reference sequence). The CDR3 length is 11 residues. CDR3 nucleotide sequence: TGCAGTGCTCCGACAGGGATTCTCTCTTTCTTC. Protein product: CSAPTGILSFF.

The chain is built from TRBV6-1 and TRBJ1-6, with 8 bases aligning to TRBD1. The CDR3 extends over 14 amino acids. V was clipped by 9 bases and J by 5 bases; unmatched bases: 6. CDR1 and CDR2 from the germline V gene are MNHNS and SASEGT. As DNA, the CDR3 is TGTGCCAGTAACGGACAGGGTGATAATTCACCCCTCCACTTT. Translating gives CASNGQGDNSPLHF.

CDR3 residues: CASRSRGSTSGSENEQFF. CDR3 sequence (DNA): TGTGCCAGCCGCTCGAGGGGATCCACTAGCGGGAGTGAAAATGAGCAGTTCTTC. This rearrangement joins TRBV18 to TRBJ2-1; 11 bases line up with TRBD2. The germline V gene encodes CDR1 KGHSH and CDR2 LQKENI. CDR3 size: 18 residues. V was pared by 8 bases and J by 7 bases, with 19 bases of the junction left unmatched.

This chain connects TRBV10-3 to TRBJ2-3; no clear D gene. This CDR3 spans 13 amino acids. V was clipped by 6 bases and J by 0 bases, with 7 bases between them. Looked up from germline, CDR1 is ENHRY and CDR2 is SYGVKD. The CDR3 region is CAIRTPSTDTQYF. In DNA, the CDR3 is TGTGCCATCAGGACTCCTAGCACAGATACGCAGTATTTT.